These 26 T cell receptor beta chains were sequenced from one sample in a study of blood T cell repertoires in COVID-19. Clones were read by immunoSEQ multiplex PCR, and TCRdb kept only the in-frame ones, dropping some. Among 300,000 to 450,000 clones listed, 75% to 90% were seen once. The sequencing sample was made of peripheral blood. All receptors derive from a woman between 18 and 30 years old with acute or convalescent COVID-19.

This chain uses TRBV6-1 with TRBJ2-7; TRBD1 matches at 7 bases. Per the germline V gene, CDR1 is MNHNS and CDR2 is SASEGT. The CDR3 covers 15 residues. V dropped 3 bases and J dropped 5; count of bases not matched to a gene: 10. CDR3 sequence: CASSDQGVVDDEQYF. The CDR3, as DNA: TGTGCCAGCAGTGACCAGGGGGTGGTAGACGACGAGCAGTACTTC.

The DNA for the CDR3 is TGTGCCACCAGCAGAGATTCGTACAGGGACGGTCGCACTGAAGCTTTCTTT. Translated, it gives CATSRDSYRDGRTEAFF. The rearrangement uses TRBV15 and TRBJ1-1; D may be TRBD1 (6 bases). Trimming cost V 0 bases and J 4 bases, with 18 bases left between them. Germline-derived CDR1 and CDR2 are LNHNV and YYDKDF (reference sequence). This CDR3 has 17 residues.

The chain couples TRBV9 to TRBJ1-4; D might be TRBD1 (5 bases). In germline, CDR1 is SGDLS, CDR2 YYNGEE. The CDR3 extends over 14 amino acids. The V and J ends lost 0 bases and 7 bases respectively, with 10 bases between them. CDR3 DNA sequence: TGTGCCAGCAGCGTAGATGGGGGAGGTGAAAAACTGTTTTTT. Residues: CASSVDGGGEKLFF.

The genes are TRBV5-4 and TRBJ2-1; 8 bases are a match to TRBD1. The CDR3 is 15 residues long. V lost 5 bases, J lost 8 bases, and 12 bases stayed unmatched. Germline CDR1 SGHNT, CDR2 YYREEE (reference sequence). The CDR3, as DNA: TGTGCCAGCAGTCCGGACAGGGTGACGTCTCATGAGCAGTTCTTC. Encoded protein: CASSPDRVTSHEQFF. The full variable domain, with the rest looked up from reference TRBV5-4 and TRBJ2-1, is ETGVTQSPTHLIKTRGQQVTLRCSSQSGHNTVSWYQQALGQGPQFIFQYYREEENGRGNFPPRFSGLQFPNYSSELNVNALELDDSALYLCASSPDRVTSHEQFFGPGTRLTVL.

This chain links TRBV28 with TRBJ2-7; 7 nucleotides align to TRBD1. This CDR3 has 14 amino acids. Germline values: CDR1 MDHEN, CDR2 SYDVKM. V shed 5 bases, J shed 4 bases, and the junction held 8 bases outside the gene matches. The CDR3 sequence is CASSPLDRAYEQYF. The CDR3 DNA reads as TGTGCCAGCAGTCCGCTAGACAGGGCTTACGAGCAGTACTTC.

The chain joins TRBV28 to TRBJ1-5; TRBD1 aligns across 7 bases. The CDR3 sequence is 14 residues long. The germline CDR1 and CDR2 sequences are MDHEN and SYDVKM. V was clipped by 2 bases and J by 5 bases; unmatched bases: 3. The CDR3 sequence: CASSLGQEDQPQHF. For the CDR3, the DNA is TGTGCCAGCAGTTTAGGACAGGAAGATCAGCCCCAGCATTTT.

This clone was counted a single time. The chain couples TRBV4-1 to TRBJ2-1; 13 nucleotides align to TRBD2. This CDR3 is built from 15 residues. The J segment lost 10 bases and the V segment lost 0 bases, leaving 3 bases of the junction unmatched. CDR1 is MGHRA, CDR2 YSYEKL, per germline. The CDR3: CASSQDLTSGREQFF. The CDR3, as DNA: TGCGCCAGCAGCCAAGATCTGACTAGCGGGAGGGAGCAGTTCTTC.

The gene calls are TRBV5-6 and TRBJ2-2; D possibly corresponds to TRBD2 (5 bases). The CDR3 has 14 amino acids. The germline CDR1 and CDR2 sequences are SGHDT and YYEEEE. Trimming shortened V by 3 bases and J by 6 bases, and 12 bases separated the two germline ends. CDR3 protein: CASSYGLRAGELFF. In DNA form, the CDR3 reads TGTGCCAGCAGCTACGGGCTGAGGGCCGGGGAGCTGTTTTTT. The full variable domain, in which reference TRBV5-6 and TRBJ2-2 provide the parts outside the CDR3, is DAGVTQSPTHLIKTRGQQVTLRCSPKSGHDTVSWYQQALGQGPQFIFQYYEEEERQRGNFPDRFSGHQFPNYSSELNVNALLLGDSALYLCASSYGLRAGELFFGEGSRLTVL.

The chain recombines TRBV6-2 or TRBV6-3 with TRBJ1-5, with D possibly matching TRBD1 (5 bases). V was cut by 6 bases and J by 9 bases, with 18 bases left in between. The germline gives CDR1 MNHEY, CDR2 SVGEGT. The CDR3 totals 14 residues. The CDR3 region is CASSPDSHAMPQHF. CDR3 sequence (DNA): TGTGCCAGCAGCCCCGACAGTCACGCGATGCCCCAGCATTTT.

The chain combines TRBV2 with TRBJ2-5, with a possible D match to TRBD2 (6 bases). The ends were cut back, 6 bases at V and 3 bases at J, with 23 bases in the middle. From germline, CDR1 is SNHLY and CDR2 FYNNEI. The CDR3 extends over 17 amino acids. In nucleotides, the CDR3 is TGTGCCAGCAGCGGAATTAGCGCCCCCGGACTAAAAGAGACCCAGTACTTC. Its translation: CASSGISAPGLKETQYF.

The table lists this clone with a count of one. The chain has TRBV28 and TRBJ1-3; weak D call: TRBD1 (5 bases). The CDR3 totals 17 residues. With 4 bases removed from V and 0 bases from J, the gap between germline ends came to 16 bases. Germline assignment: CDR1 MDHEN and CDR2 SYDVKM. The CDR3 nucleotides are TGTGCCAGCAGTTCCGGACAAGGGTTTAACTCTGGAAACACCATATATTTT. It specifies CASSSGQGFNSGNTIYF.

For this clone: Other nucleotide sequences in the sample specify the same CDR3. The CDR3, as DNA: TGTGCCACCGGACAGGGAGTCCACGAGCAGTACTTC. Amino acid sequence: CATGQGVHEQYF. The chain is built from TRBV12-3 or TRBV12-4 and TRBJ2-7, with 8 bases that match TRBD1. The CDR3 totals 12 residues. Trimming cost V 10 bases and J 5 bases; bases outside gene matches: 7.

The gene calls are TRBV7-6 and TRBJ2-3, with 7 bases that match TRBD1. The germline CDR1 and CDR2 sequences are SGHVS and FNYEAQ. The CDR3 is made up of 15 amino acids. V dropped 5 bases and J dropped 4; count of bases not matched to a gene: 9. CDR3 sequence (DNA): TGTGCCAGCAGCCCCAAGACAGGGTCATCAGATACGCAGTATTTT. Its protein product is CASSPKTGSSDTQYF.

This chain joins TRBV4-2 and TRBJ1-1; D is undetermined. Trimming removed 0 bases from V and 5 bases from J, with 13 bases in between. CDR1 LGHNA and CDR2 YNFKEQ come from the germline V gene. The CDR3 extends over 15 amino acids. DNA of the CDR3: TGTGCCAGCAGCCAAGATATTGCGAGGGAAACTGAAGCTTTCTTT. This sequence encodes CASSQDIARETEAFF.

V is TRBV19 and J is TRBJ1-4, with a tentative D call TRBD1 (6 bases). CDR3 length: 17 amino acids. Trimming took off 0 bases at V and 5 bases at J, with 16 bases between the two ends. The germline CDR1 and CDR2 sequences are LNHDA and SQIVND (reference sequence). This chain's CDR3 is CASSIEGRGSGNEKLFF. For the CDR3, the DNA is TGTGCCAGTAGTATAGAGGGCAGGGGAAGCGGAAATGAAAAACTGTTTTTT.

The chain couples TRBV7-4 to TRBJ1-6; tentative D call: TRBD1 (6 bases). The length of the CDR3 is 17 residues. The germline CDR1 and CDR2 sequences are SGHVT and SQSDAQ. Trimming removed 4 bases at V and 4 bases at J, with 17 bases between. CDR3 region: CASSCMTLDSYNSPLHF. The CDR3 nucleotides read TGTGCCAGCAGCTGCATGACTTTGGACAGTTATAATTCACCCCTCCACTTT.

The chain combines TRBV12-5 with TRBJ2-1; possibly TRBD1 for D (5 bases). The CDR3 consists of 15 residues. V shed 7 bases and J shed 7 bases, with 20 bases lying between them. In germline, CDR1 is LGHNT, CDR2 FRNRAP. The CDR3 reads CASVPTALVKNEQFF. The CDR3 bases are TGTGCTAGTGTCCCGACAGCCCTGGTTAAGAATGAGCAGTTCTTC. Combining the CDR3 with reference TRBV12-5 and TRBJ2-1 gives the whole variable domain DARVTQTPRHKVTEMGQEVTMRCQPILGHNTVFWYRQTMMQGLELLAYFRNRAPLDDSGMPKDRFSAEMPDATLATLKIQPSEPRDSAVYFCASVPTALVKNEQFFGPGTRLTVL.

J is TRBJ2-2 and V is TRBV5-1; D may be TRBD2 (5 bases). The CDR3 is made up of 18 amino acids. The V end was cut by 0 bases, the J end by 3 bases, with 18 bases between. The germline CDR1 and CDR2 sequences are SGHRS and YFSETQ. CDR3 in DNA: TGCGCCAGCAGCTTGGCGGCCGGGGTCGGCTTTGACACCGGGGAGCTGTTTTTT. Translation gives CASSLAAGVGFDTGELFF.

The chain couples TRBV4-1 to TRBJ2-3, with 16 bases identical to TRBD2. The CDR3 has 18 residues. The germline CDR1 and CDR2 sequences are MGHRA and YSYEKL. Trimming took 4 bases from V and 3 from J; bases not matched to a gene: 7. CDR3 sequence: CASSPWGLAGGLTDTQYF. Written as DNA, the CDR3 is TGCGCCAGCAGCCCATGGGGACTAGCGGGGGGGCTAACAGATACGCAGTATTTT.

The chain carries TRBV6-5 and TRBJ1-2, with 9 bases identical to TRBD1. The CDR3 loop spans 13 amino acids. Germline CDR1 and CDR2: MNHEY and SVGAGI. The ends lost 2 bases at V and 6 bases at J; junction bases unmatched: 1. DNA of the CDR3: TGTGCCAGCAGTTACGGGACAGGGAATGGCTACACCTTC. Its protein product is CASSYGTGNGYTF.

The chain recombines TRBV28 with TRBJ2-4, with D possibly TRBD2 on 5 matching bases. Germline lookup yields CDR1 MDHEN and CDR2 SYDVKM. V lost 1 base, J lost 1 base, and 8 bases lay in between. The CDR3 contains 15 residues. The CDR3 sequence: CASSLSGEAKNIQYF. The CDR3 DNA sequence: TGTGCCAGCAGTTTATCCGGGGAGGCCAAAAACATTCAGTACTTC.

The V and J genes are TRBV6-5 and TRBJ1-1, with D unresolved. This CDR3 is 13 amino acids long. Germline V gene lookup returns CDR1 MNHEY and CDR2 SVGAGI. Between the trimmed V and J ends, which lost 7 bases and 1 base, there was a span of 10 bases. CDR3 sequence reads: CASTYHRNTEAFF. For the CDR3, the DNA is TGTGCCAGCACCTATCACAGGAACACTGAAGCTTTCTTT.

This chain connects TRBV2 to TRBJ2-1; possibly TRBD2 for D (5 bases). The germline V gene encodes CDR1 SNHLY and CDR2 FYNNEI. This CDR3 has 13 residues. V lost 7 bases and J lost 9, with 16 bases in between. In DNA, the CDR3 is TGTGCCAGCATACAGCAGGAGGCAGGTGAGCAGTTCTTC. Encoded protein: CASIQQEAGEQFF.

The chain has TRBV19 and TRBJ1-5; D gene unclear. V lost 3 bases and J 4 bases, leaving 7 bases between the germline ends. The CDR3 spans 13 residues. CDR1 LNHDA and CDR2 SQIVND come from the germline V gene (reference sequence). Here the CDR3 DNA reads TGTGCCAGTAGTATCGCGGATAATCAGCCCCAGCATTTT. Translated: CASSIADNQPQHF.

As DNA, the CDR3 is TGTGCCAGCATAGAGGGAACCACCGGGGAGCTGTTTTTT. Protein sequence: CASIEGTTGELFF. This sequence joins TRBV12-3 or TRBV12-4 and TRBJ2-2, with D perhaps TRBD2 (5 bases). The CDR3 is made up of 13 amino acids. Trimming cost V 7 bases and J 4 bases, with 10 bases left between them.

V and J are TRBV5-1 and TRBJ2-1, with 10 bases fitting TRBD1. V shed 2 bases and J 3 bases; nucleotides not matched to a gene: 14. Germline V gene lookup returns CDR1 SGHRS and CDR2 YFSETQ. The CDR3 consists of 19 residues. CDR3 DNA: TGCGCCAGCAGCTTCTCGACAGGGGGCGCATGGGACCTCTACAATGAGCAGTTCTTC. Encoded protein: CASSFSTGGAWDLYNEQFF.